The 17 T cell receptor beta chains below were found in one sample sequenced in a study of regulatory T cells in long-lasting Graves disease. Combining iRepertoire HTBI primers with Arm-PCR of CDR3 regions, the authors built TCR beta libraries. In TCRdb, the multiplex PCR reads were re-called with MiXCR into one record per CDR3 protein. Of approximately 400,000 distinct CDR3 sequences listed, about 15% are singletons. Indicated time point: newly diagnosed GD, antithyroid drugs for less than 3 months. PBMC-extracted RNA yielded the TCR library. These data were also filed under a second study, of T cells in Graves' hyperthyroidism and ophthalmopathy.

Source: peripheral blood mononuclear cells (PBMCs), taken at new diagnosis, from a patient treated with antithyroid drugs. The receptors here all came from a woman aged 25 to 39 with Graves disease.

The chain employs TRBV12-3 or TRBV12-4 and TRBJ1-1; a weak D match, TRBD1 (5 bases). The CDR3 runs to 15 residues. Trimming took 2 bases from V and 3 from J, leaving 13 bases between them. Here the CDR3 reads CASSLSAGPDTEAFF. CDR3 DNA: TGTGCCAGCAGTTTAAGTGCAGGGCCCGACACTGAAGCTTTCTTT.

This rearrangement joins TRBV18 to TRBJ2-6, with TRBD1 matching over 7 bases. V gave up 1 base and J gave up 1 base; unmatched junction bases: 1. The CDR3 is 16 residues long. Germline V gene data show CDR1 as KGHSH and CDR2 as LQKENI. Here the CDR3 DNA reads TGTGCCAGCTCACCACAGGGGGCATCTGGGGCCAACGTCCTGACTTTC. Protein: CASSPQGASGANVLTF.

This clonotype was recorded many times. V and J are TRBV14 and TRBJ2-5; 8 positions match TRBD2. V gave up 1 base and J gave up 4 bases; unmatched junction bases: 11. The CDR3 runs to 17 residues. Germline lookup yields CDR1 SGHDN and CDR2 FVKESK. In DNA, the CDR3 is TGTGCCAGCAGCCAAGGCGCCTCCGGGACTAGGGCAGAGACCCAGTACTTC. Translation: CASSQGASGTRAETQYF.

This clonotype has at least ten counts. V gene TRBV5-1 combines with J gene TRBJ2-1, with TRBD2 identical over 9 bases. The V gene end was trimmed by 0 bases and the J gene end by 14 bases; junction bases not matched to a gene: 9. The CDR3 sequence is 14 residues long. CDR1 and CDR2 from the germline V gene are SGHRS and YFSETQ. The CDR3: CASSLDWGGREKFF. The CDR3 region has the DNA TGCGCCAGCAGCTTGGATTGGGGCGGGAGGGAGAAGTTCTTC. The whole variable domain, remainder taken from reference TRBV5-1 and TRBJ2-1, is KAGVTQTPRYLIKTRGQQVTLSCSPISGHRSVSWYQQTPGQGLQFLFEYFSETQRNKGNFPGRFSGRQFSNSRSEMNVSTLELGDSALYLCASSLDWGGREKFFGPGTRLTVL.

In its sample, this clonotype was seen many times. V is TRBV6-1 and J is TRBJ1-5; D unclear. This CDR3 is 13 amino acids long. The ends were cut back, 8 bases at V and 2 bases at J, with 10 bases in the middle. Germline-derived CDR1 and CDR2 are MNHNS and SASEGT. CDR3 loop: CASGRGGNQPQHF. CDR3 nucleotides: TGTGCCAGCGGGCGGGGTGGCAATCAGCCCCAGCATTTT.

This clonotype has at least ten counts. The V gene is TRBV30, the J gene TRBJ1-2, with a weak D call TRBD1 (5 bases). The CDR3 totals 14 residues. Germline values: CDR1 GTSNPN, CDR2 SVGIG (reference sequence). Trimming pared 4 bases from V and 3 bases from J, leaving 15 bases between. The CDR3 protein is CAWTSGPSDYGYTF. The CDR3 DNA reads TGTGCCTGGACTTCGGGACCCTCTGACTATGGCTACACCTTC.

In this sample, this clonotype turned up many times. In nucleotides, the CDR3 is TGTGCCAGCAGCCGCTTGGGACAGGGAAACACTGAAGCTTTCTTT. Translation gives CASSRLGQGNTEAFF. The chain combines TRBV14 with TRBJ1-1, with 9 nucleotides matching TRBD1. V shed 4 bases, J shed 2 bases, and the junction held 5 bases outside the gene matches. Germline V CDR1 and CDR2: SGHDN, FVKESK. The CDR3 is 15 amino acids. The variable domain in full, completed from reference TRBV14 and TRBJ1-1, reads EAGVTQFPSHSVIEKGQTVTLRCDPISGHDNLYWYRRVMGKEIKFLLHFVKESKQDESGMPNNRFLAERTGGTYSTLKVQPAELEDSGVYFCASSRLGQGNTEAFFGQGTRLTVV.

This clonotype was picked up many times. The chain employs TRBV9 and TRBJ2-2; D remains ambiguous. Trimming pared 2 bases from V and 5 bases from J, leaving 13 bases between. The CDR3 covers 15 residues. Per germline, CDR1 SGDLS and CDR2 YYNGEE. The CDR3 sequence is CASSVGPTETGELFF. CDR3 DNA sequence: TGTGCCAGCAGCGTTGGGCCCACTGAGACCGGGGAGCTGTTTTTT.

This clonotype has a handful of counts. The CDR3 coding sequence is TGTGCCAGCAGGGACTCACACACAGATACGCAGTATTTT. This gives the protein CASRDSHTDTQYF. The V gene is TRBV28, the J gene TRBJ2-3, with D perhaps matching TRBD2 (5 bases). V lost 6 bases and J 2 bases, leaving 9 bases between the germline ends. The germline gives CDR1 MDHEN, CDR2 SYDVKM. The CDR3 contains 13 residues. Using reference TRBV28 and TRBJ2-3 for the parts outside the CDR3, the full variable domain is DVKVTQSSRYLVKRTGEKVFLECVQDMDHENMFWYRQDPGLGLRLIYFSYDVKMKEKGDIPEGYSVSREKKERFSLILESASTNQTSMYLCASRDSHTDTQYFGPGTRLTVL.

Details on this clonotype: A read error is likely, as this CDR3 ends without the conserved phenylalanine or tryptophan. The chain combines TRBV5-4 with TRBJ2-2; 10 bases are shared with TRBD2. The CDR3 is 17 residues long. V lost 4 bases and J lost 6; bases outside the gene matches: 12. Germline loops: CDR1 SGHNT, CDR2 YYREEE (reference sequence). The chain's CDR3 is CASSVGELAGYAGELFS. CDR3 coding DNA: TGTGCCAGCAGCGTAGGGGAACTAGCGGGATACGCCGGGGAGCTGTTTTCT.

At least ten counts were recorded for this clonotype. V is TRBV20-1 and J is TRBJ2-1, with TRBD2 as a possible D gene (5 bases). The CDR3 is 10 amino acids. Trimming pared 6 bases from V and 10 bases from J, leaving 10 bases between. The V gene's germline CDR1 is DFQATT and CDR2 SNEGSKA (reference sequence). In nucleotides, the CDR3 is TGCAGTGCCCTAGCCAGAGAGCAGTTCTTC. It encodes CSALAREQFF.

This clonotype was observed many times. The chain couples TRBV12-3 or TRBV12-4 to TRBJ1-1, with 7 nucleotides matching TRBD1. The V segment lost 8 bases and the J segment 1 base; nucleotides outside the gene matches: 7. The CDR3 spans 14 residues. The CDR3 nucleotides are TGTGCCAGCCGACAGGGAAGTCGGAACACTGAAGCTTTCTTT. Translation gives CASRQGSRNTEAFF.

This clonotype was observed at least ten times. The chain joins TRBV6-1 to TRBJ1-1; D unclear. The germline V gene has CDR1 MNHNS and CDR2 SASEGT. The CDR3 covers 14 residues. The V gene lost 5 bases and the J gene lost 1 base, with 11 bases spanning the gap. The CDR3 bases are TGTGCCAGCAGTCGGCAGACCCAGAACACTGAAGCTTTCTTT. This codes for CASSRQTQNTEAFF.

The rearrangement links TRBV30 to TRBJ2-1, with unresolved D. Looked up from germline, CDR1 is GTSNPN and CDR2 is SVGIG (reference sequence). There are 13 residues in the CDR3. In DNA form, the CDR3 reads TGTGCTTCAACTACGAGCTCCTACAATGAGCAGTTCTTC. Translated: CASTTSSYNEQFF.

Many counts were recorded for this clonotype. This chain joins TRBV6-4 and TRBJ2-3; TRBD2 matches 10 bases. The germline CDR1 and CDR2 sequences are MRHNA and SNTAGT. The CDR3 has 15 residues. V was clipped by 3 bases and J by 2 bases; unmatched bases: 2. The CDR3 sequence: CASSEGTSDTDTQYF. DNA of the CDR3: TGTGCCAGCAGTGAGGGGACTAGCGACACAGATACGCAGTATTTT.

In its sample, this clonotype was seen a few times. The chain is built from TRBV29-1 and TRBJ2-1, with D tentatively TRBD2 (6 bases). The CDR3 is 12 amino acids. Germline V gene data show CDR1 as SQVTM and CDR2 as ANQGSEA. Trimming removed 7 bases at V and 6 bases at J, with 13 bases between. CDR3 residues: CSARGRPNEQFF. Written as DNA, the CDR3 is TGCAGCGCCCGAGGGAGGCCCAATGAGCAGTTCTTC.

Notes on this clonotype: Likely a read error: the CDR3 ends without its conserved phenylalanine or tryptophan. The chain has TRBV13 and TRBJ2-5; D is ambiguous. V was shortened by 3 bases and J by 3 bases, with 8 bases between the two germline ends. Germline loops: CDR1 PRHDT, CDR2 FYEKMQ (reference sequence). The CDR3 runs 13 residues. The CDR3 coding sequence is TGTGCCAGCAGCTTGAAGGAGAAAGAGACCCAGTACTCC. It encodes CASSLKEKETQYS.